There are a few counts of the clone carrying this T cell receptor beta chain. What it binds is not known. Genomic DNA constituted the template upon which TCR beta VDJ and CDR3 profiling was performed. TCRdb recomputed calls from the reads with MiXCR, one row per CDR3 protein. The table has some 200,000 distinct CDR3 sequences, approximately 52% seen once; the top ten hold about 1.7%. This entry belongs to a study of CD8+CD57+ T cells in acquired aplastic anemia. Whole-study context: Sorted CD4+ and CD8+ cells gave a mean 3.2 ug DNA, range roughly 0.19 to 30 ug.

Patients who underwent sequencing had shown CD8+CD57+ cell expansion by flow cytometry. The study's findings and limits: A set of approximately 30 CD8+ CDR3 sequences was shared between patients and controls, and these sequences appeared highly expressed in patients. The CD8+ Simpson's diversity of patients and controls was not significantly different.

This receptor was obtained from a human donor with aplastic anemia. The sample comprised sorted CD4+, CD8+, or CD8+CD57+ T cells (not recorded which) from PBMCs.

For the CDR3, the DNA is TGCAGCGTTGGATCCAGAAGGGTGCGACACGAGCAGTACTTC. Translation gives CSVGSRRVRHEQYF. The genes are TRBV29-1 and TRBJ2-7; D remains ambiguous. V lost 4 bases, J lost 5 bases, and 18 bases lay in between. CDR3 length: 14 residues. From germline, CDR1 is SQVTM and CDR2 ANQGSEA.